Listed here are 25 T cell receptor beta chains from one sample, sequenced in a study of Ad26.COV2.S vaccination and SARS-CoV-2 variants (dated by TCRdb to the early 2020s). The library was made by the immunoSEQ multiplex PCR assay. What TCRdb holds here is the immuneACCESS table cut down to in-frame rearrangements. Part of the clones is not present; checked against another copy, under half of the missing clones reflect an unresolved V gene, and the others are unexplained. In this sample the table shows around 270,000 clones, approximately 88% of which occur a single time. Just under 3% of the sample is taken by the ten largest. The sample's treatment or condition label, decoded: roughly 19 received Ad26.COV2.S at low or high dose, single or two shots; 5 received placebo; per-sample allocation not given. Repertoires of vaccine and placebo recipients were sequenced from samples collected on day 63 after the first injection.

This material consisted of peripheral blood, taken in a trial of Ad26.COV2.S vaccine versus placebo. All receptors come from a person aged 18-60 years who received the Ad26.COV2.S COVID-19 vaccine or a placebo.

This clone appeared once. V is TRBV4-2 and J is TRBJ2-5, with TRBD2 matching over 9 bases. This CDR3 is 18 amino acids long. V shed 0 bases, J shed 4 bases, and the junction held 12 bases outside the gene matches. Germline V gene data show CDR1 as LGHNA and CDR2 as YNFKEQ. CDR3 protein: CASSQDGQGAGGGETQYF. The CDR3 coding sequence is TGTGCCAGCAGCCAAGATGGTCAGGGAGCGGGGGGCGGAGAGACCCAGTACTTC.

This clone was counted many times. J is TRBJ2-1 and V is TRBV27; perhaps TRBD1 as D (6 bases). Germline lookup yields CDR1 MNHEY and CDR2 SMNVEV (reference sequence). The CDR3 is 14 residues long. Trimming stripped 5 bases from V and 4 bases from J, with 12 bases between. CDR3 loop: CASSQSTGYNEQFF. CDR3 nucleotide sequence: TGTGCCAGCAGTCAATCCACAGGGTACAATGAGCAGTTCTTC.

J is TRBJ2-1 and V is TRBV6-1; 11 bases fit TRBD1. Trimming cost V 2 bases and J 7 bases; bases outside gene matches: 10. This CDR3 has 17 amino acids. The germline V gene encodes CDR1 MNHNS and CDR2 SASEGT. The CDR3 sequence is CASSELVGTGGGNEQFF. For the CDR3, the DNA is TGTGCCAGCAGTGAACTGGTAGGGACAGGGGGTGGAAATGAGCAGTTCTTC.

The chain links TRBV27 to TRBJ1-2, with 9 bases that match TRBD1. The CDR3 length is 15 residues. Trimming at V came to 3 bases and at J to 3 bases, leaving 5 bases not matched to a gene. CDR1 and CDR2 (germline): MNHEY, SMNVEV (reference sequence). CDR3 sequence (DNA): TGTGCCAGCAGTTTGGGGGGACAGGGCGACTATGGCTACACCTTC. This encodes CASSLGGQGDYGYTF.

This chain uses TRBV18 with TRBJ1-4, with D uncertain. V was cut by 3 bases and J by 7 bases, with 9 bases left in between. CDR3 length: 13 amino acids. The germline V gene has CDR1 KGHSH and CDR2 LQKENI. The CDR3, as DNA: TGTGCCAGCTCACCGGGATCAGGTGAAAAACTGTTTTTT. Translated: CASSPGSGEKLFF.

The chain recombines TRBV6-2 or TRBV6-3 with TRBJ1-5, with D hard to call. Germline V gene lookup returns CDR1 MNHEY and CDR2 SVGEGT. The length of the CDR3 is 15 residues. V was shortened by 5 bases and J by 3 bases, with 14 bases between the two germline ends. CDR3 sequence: CASSPRAENNQPQHF. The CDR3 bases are TGTGCCAGCAGTCCCCGGGCAGAGAACAATCAGCCCCAGCATTTT.

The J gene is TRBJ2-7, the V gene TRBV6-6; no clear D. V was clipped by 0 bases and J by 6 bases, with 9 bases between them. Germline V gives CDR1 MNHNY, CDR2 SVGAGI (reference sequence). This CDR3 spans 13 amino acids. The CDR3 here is CASSYSMGSEQYV. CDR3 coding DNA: TGTGCCAGCAGTTACTCGATGGGGTCCGAGCAGTACGTC.

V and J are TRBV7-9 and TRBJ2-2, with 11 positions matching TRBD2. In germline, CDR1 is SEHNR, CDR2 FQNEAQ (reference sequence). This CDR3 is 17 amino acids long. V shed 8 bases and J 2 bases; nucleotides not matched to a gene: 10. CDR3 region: CASLKVGTSGNTGELFF. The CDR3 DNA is TGTGCCAGCCTAAAAGTTGGGACTAGCGGAAACACCGGGGAGCTGTTTTTT.

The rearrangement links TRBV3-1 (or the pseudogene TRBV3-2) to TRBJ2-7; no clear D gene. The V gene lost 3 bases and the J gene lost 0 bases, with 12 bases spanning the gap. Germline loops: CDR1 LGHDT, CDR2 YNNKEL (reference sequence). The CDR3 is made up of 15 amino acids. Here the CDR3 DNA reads TGTGCCAGCAGCCACCAGCCCTATTGCTCCTACGAGCAGTACGTC. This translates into CASSHQPYCSYEQYV.

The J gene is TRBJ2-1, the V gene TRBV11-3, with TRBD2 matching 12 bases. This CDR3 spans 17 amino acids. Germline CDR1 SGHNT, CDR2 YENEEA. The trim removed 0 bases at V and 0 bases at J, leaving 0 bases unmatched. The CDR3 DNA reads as TGTGCCAGCAGCTTAGAGACTAGCGGGAGCTCCTACAATGAGCAGTTCTTC. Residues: CASSLETSGSSYNEQFF.

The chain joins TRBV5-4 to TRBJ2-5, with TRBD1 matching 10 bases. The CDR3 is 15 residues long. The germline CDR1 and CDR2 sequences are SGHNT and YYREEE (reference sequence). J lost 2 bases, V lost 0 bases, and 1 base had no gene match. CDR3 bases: TGTGCCAGCAGCTTGGGGACAGGGGGGCAAGAGACCCAGTACTTC. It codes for CASSLGTGGQETQYF.

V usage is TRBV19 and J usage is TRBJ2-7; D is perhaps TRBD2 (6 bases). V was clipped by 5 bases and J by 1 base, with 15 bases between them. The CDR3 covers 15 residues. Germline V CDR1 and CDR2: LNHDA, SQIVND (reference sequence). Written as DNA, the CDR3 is TGTGCCAGTAGTGCCCTCTCGGGGGTTTCCTACGAGCAGTACTTC. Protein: CASSALSGVSYEQYF.

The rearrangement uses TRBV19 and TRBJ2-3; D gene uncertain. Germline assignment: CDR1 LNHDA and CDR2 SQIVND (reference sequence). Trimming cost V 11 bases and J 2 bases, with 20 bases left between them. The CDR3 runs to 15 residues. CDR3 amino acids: CAAGLRHSNTDTQYF. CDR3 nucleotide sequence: TGTGCCGCAGGCCTCCGACACTCTAACACAGATACGCAGTATTTT. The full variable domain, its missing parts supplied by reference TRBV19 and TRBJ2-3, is DGGITQSPKYLFRKEGQNVTLSCEQNLNHDAMYWYRQDPGQGLRLIYYSQIVNDFQKGDIAEGYSVSREKKESFPLTVTSAQKNPTAFYLCAAGLRHSNTDTQYFGPGTRLTVL.

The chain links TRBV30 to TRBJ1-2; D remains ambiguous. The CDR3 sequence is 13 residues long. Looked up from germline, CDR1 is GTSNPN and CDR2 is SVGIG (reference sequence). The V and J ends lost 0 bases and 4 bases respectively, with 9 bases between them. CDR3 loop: CAWSVPGSYGYTF. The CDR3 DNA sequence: TGTGCCTGGAGTGTACCGGGGAGCTATGGCTACACCTTC.

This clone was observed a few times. The CDR3 sequence is CASSPHFSETQYF. The CDR3 nucleotides are TGTGCCAGTAGTCCCCACTTCTCCGAGACCCAGTACTTC. The V call is TRBV19, the J call TRBJ2-5, with D uncertain. The CDR3 runs 13 residues. V lost 5 bases to trimming and J lost 5 bases, with 12 bases between them. Germline V gene lookup returns CDR1 LNHDA and CDR2 SQIVND (reference sequence).

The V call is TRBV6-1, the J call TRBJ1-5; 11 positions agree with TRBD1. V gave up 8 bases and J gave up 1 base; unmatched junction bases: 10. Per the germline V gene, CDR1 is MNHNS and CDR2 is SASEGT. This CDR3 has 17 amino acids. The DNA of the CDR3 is TGTGCCAGCGGCGAAGGGACAGGGGGAGGGAGCAATCAGCCCCAGCATTTT. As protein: CASGEGTGGGSNQPQHF.

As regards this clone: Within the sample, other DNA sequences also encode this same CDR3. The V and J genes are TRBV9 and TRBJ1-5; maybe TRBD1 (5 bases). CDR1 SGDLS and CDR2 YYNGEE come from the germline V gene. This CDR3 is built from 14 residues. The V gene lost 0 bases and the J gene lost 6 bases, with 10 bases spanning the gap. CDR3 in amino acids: CASSVDGAGQPQHF. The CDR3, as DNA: TGTGCCAGCAGCGTAGATGGGGCCGGTCAGCCCCAGCATTTT.

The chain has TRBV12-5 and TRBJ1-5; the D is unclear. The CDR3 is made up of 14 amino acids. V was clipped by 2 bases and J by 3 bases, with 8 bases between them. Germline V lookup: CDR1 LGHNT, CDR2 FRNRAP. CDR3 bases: TGTGCTAGTGGTTTGTCGGGAGACAATCAGCCCCAGCATTTT. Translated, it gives CASGLSGDNQPQHF.

The CDR3 region has the DNA TGTGCCAGCAGTCTCGACAGGAGCGAGCAGTACTTC. Encoded protein: CASSLDRSEQYF. The chain combines TRBV6-5 with TRBJ2-7; D is perhaps TRBD1 (6 bases). The CDR3 has 12 residues. V was cut by 5 bases and J by 6 bases, with 11 bases left in between. In germline, CDR1 is MNHEY, CDR2 SVGAGI.

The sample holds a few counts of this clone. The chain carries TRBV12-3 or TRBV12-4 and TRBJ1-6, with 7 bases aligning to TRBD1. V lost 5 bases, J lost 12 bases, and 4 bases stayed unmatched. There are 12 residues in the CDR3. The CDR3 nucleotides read TGTGCCAGCAGTCTCACAGGGGAACCCCTCCACTTT. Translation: CASSLTGEPLHF.

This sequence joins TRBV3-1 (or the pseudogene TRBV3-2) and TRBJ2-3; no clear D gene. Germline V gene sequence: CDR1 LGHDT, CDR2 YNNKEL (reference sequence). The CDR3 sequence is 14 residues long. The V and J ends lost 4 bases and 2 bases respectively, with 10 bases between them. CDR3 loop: CASSRAVYTDTQYF. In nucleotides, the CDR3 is TGTGCCAGCAGCCGGGCAGTCTACACAGATACGCAGTATTTT.

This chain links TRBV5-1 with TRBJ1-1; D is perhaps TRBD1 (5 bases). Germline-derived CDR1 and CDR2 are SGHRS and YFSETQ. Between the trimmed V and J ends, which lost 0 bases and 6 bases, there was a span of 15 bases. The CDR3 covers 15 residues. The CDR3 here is CASSLAGGFVAEAFF. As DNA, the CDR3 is TGCGCCAGCAGCTTGGCGGGGGGTTTTGTGGCTGAAGCTTTCTTT. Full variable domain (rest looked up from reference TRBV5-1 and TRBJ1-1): KAGVTQTPRYLIKTRGQQVTLSCSPISGHRSVSWYQQTPGQGLQFLFEYFSETQRNKGNFPGRFSGRQFSNSRSEMNVSTLELGDSALYLCASSLAGGFVAEAFFGQGTRLTVV.

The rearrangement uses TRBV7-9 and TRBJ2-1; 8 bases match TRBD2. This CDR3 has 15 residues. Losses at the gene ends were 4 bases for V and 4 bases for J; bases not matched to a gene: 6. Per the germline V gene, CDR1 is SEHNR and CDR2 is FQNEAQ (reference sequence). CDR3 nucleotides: TGTGCCAGCAGCTCTGTAGCGGGAATTTACAATGAGCAGTTCTTC. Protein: CASSSVAGIYNEQFF.

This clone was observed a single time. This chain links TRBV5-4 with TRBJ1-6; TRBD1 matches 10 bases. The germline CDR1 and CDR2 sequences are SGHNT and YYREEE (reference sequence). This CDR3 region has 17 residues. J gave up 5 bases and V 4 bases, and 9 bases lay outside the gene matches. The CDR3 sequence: CASSVTPGQGNNSPLHF. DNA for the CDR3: TGTGCCAGCAGCGTTACCCCGGGACAGGGGAATAATTCACCCCTCCACTTT.

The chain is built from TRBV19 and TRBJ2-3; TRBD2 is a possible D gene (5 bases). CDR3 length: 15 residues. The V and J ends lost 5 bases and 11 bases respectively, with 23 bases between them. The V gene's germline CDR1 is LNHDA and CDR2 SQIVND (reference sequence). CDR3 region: CASSPLGRLQREQYF. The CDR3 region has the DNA TGTGCCAGTAGTCCCCTAGGACGCCTCCAACGGGAGCAGTATTTT.